This T cell receptor (beta chain) is from a study of CD8 T cells in ankylosing spondylitis. Regarding the study as a whole: Past research had described some motif variants in reactive arthritis synovial fluid and blood. With a CD8+ phenotype, disease-linked clones were relatively rare in peripheral blood. Apparently characteristic of ankylosing spondylitis blood was a TCR beta motif (under ten highly homologous variants). From matched ankylosing spondylitis synovial fluid, disease-linked clones were reportedly recovered at significantly enriched levels.

It was by quantitative 5'-RACE with molecular barcodes that TCR beta libraries were made. From the 5' RACE reads, TCRdb called clonotypes with MiXCR, one entry per CDR3 protein. The sample consists of roughly 440,000 distinct CDR3 sequences, about a sixth of them appearing once. This clonotype has just a few counts. Its matching antigen is unknown. The CDR3 covers 16 residues. Per germline, CDR1 DFQATT and CDR2 SNEGSKA (reference sequence). The V gene end was trimmed by 6 bases and the J gene end by 2 bases; junction bases not matched to a gene: 14. Sample: blood, either unsorted or a sorted T cell fraction (not recorded which). The TCR originated in a male donor with ankylosing spondylitis. The chain joins TRBV20-1 to TRBJ2-7, with TRBD1 matching over 9 bases. CDR3 loop: CSASSGQGSFPYEQYF. DNA of the CDR3: TGCAGTGCGTCTTCGGGACAGGGTTCGTTCCCCTACGAGCAGTACTTC.